These 14 T cell receptor beta chains originate from one sample sequenced in a study of cytomegalovirus exposure and HLA in healthy donors. Vbeta (60) and Jbeta (13) primers were used in the PCR. Sequencing was performed with immunoSEQ multiplex PCR; in TCRdb, only in-frame clones are kept and a portion is missing. The repertoire has 140,000 to 150,000 clones, about four fifths of them found once; the top ten carry 4.5% to 5.5%. Sequenced sample: PBMCs. The receptors stem from a middle-aged man in good health and CMV-seronegative.

The rearrangement links TRBV29-1 to TRBJ2-1, with 10 bases that match TRBD2. Germline values: CDR1 SQVTM, CDR2 ANQGSEA. There are 16 residues in the CDR3. With 2 bases clipped from V and 8 bases from J, the junction kept 12 bases outside the gene matches. CDR3 sequence (DNA): TGCAGCGTTGAATCTTTGGCTAGCGGGGGCTGGGATGAGCAGTTCTTC. Translating it yields CSVESLASGGWDEQFF.

This clone was counted between two and nine times. This chain uses TRBV15 with TRBJ1-5; no reliable D call. Per germline, CDR1 LNHNV and CDR2 YYDKDF (reference sequence). CDR3 size: 16 residues. The V gene lost 5 bases and the J gene lost 1 base, with 15 bases spanning the gap. CDR3 coding DNA: TGTGCCACCAGCGCGGGGTCCTCAGGCAGCAATCAGCCCCAGCATTTT. Residues: CATSAGSSGSNQPQHF.

The V gene is TRBV10-3, the J gene TRBJ2-1; 8 positions agree with TRBD1. Looked up from germline, CDR1 is ENHRY and CDR2 is SYGVKD. This CDR3 has 17 residues. The ends lost 0 bases at V and 2 bases at J; junction bases unmatched: 6. Here the CDR3 DNA reads TGTGCCATCAGTGAGTCAGGGGGACAGGAACCCTACAATGAGCAGTTCTTC. The encoded protein is CAISESGGQEPYNEQFF.

V and J are TRBV28 and TRBJ2-4, with 11 positions matching TRBD2. The trim removed 5 bases at V and 3 bases at J, leaving 3 bases unmatched. CDR1 is MDHEN, CDR2 SYDVKM, per germline. This CDR3 is built from 15 residues. CDR3 sequence: CASSVTSGVKNIQYF. CDR3 DNA sequence: TGTGCCAGCAGTGTGACTAGCGGGGTCAAAAACATTCAGTACTTC.

The J gene is TRBJ1-1, the V gene TRBV28; no clear D gene. The V end was cut by 3 bases, the J end by 0 bases, with 8 bases between. The CDR3 is 14 amino acids. Germline CDR1 is MDHEN and CDR2 is SYDVKM. The CDR3 reads CASSLGGLNTEAFF. DNA of the CDR3: TGTGCCAGCAGTTTGGGAGGGTTGAACACTGAAGCTTTCTTT.

The rearrangement uses TRBV19 and TRBJ2-7, with TRBD1 identical over 9 bases. CDR1 is LNHDA and CDR2 is SQIVND in the germline V gene (reference sequence). Trimming took 5 bases from V and 7 from J; bases not matched to a gene: 12. The CDR3 sequence is 15 residues long. The CDR3 DNA reads TGTGCCAGTAGTTCCTTAACAGGGGGCGCGTGGGAGCAGTACTTC. Amino acid sequence: CASSSLTGGAWEQYF.

This chain links TRBV2 with TRBJ2-1, with D possibly being TRBD2 (6 bases). Germline assignment: CDR1 SNHLY and CDR2 FYNNEI. The CDR3 loop spans 15 amino acids. V was cut by 6 bases and J by 0 bases, with 12 bases left in between. The CDR3 reads CASREGPYSYNEQFF. CDR3 nucleotides: TGTGCCAGCAGGGAGGGACCCTACTCCTACAATGAGCAGTTCTTC.

V is TRBV6-4 and J is TRBJ1-6; a weak D match, TRBD1 (5 bases). V lost 6 bases and J lost 4, with 16 bases in between. The germline V gene has CDR1 MRHNA and CDR2 SNTAGT. The CDR3 extends over 16 amino acids. The CDR3: CASREWGDGYNSPLHF. DNA of the CDR3: TGTGCCAGCAGGGAATGGGGGGATGGATATAATTCACCCCTCCACTTT.

The chain has TRBV5-1 and TRBJ1-1, with TRBD1 as a possible D gene (5 bases). V lost 6 bases, J lost 0 bases, and 18 bases lay in between. Germline CDR1 SGHRS, CDR2 YFSETQ. CDR3 length: 16 amino acids. CDR3 sequence: CASTSPGGTLNTEAFF. CDR3 in DNA: TGCGCCAGCACCTCACCGGGAGGGACGTTGAACACTGAAGCTTTCTTT.

The chain joins TRBV18 to TRBJ2-6; 7 nucleotides align to TRBD1. Germline V gene lookup returns CDR1 KGHSH and CDR2 LQKENI. The CDR3 has 16 residues. V shed 3 bases and J 2 bases; nucleotides not matched to a gene: 4. CDR3 in DNA: TGTGCCAGCTCACCGTACCAGGGGGCTGGGGCCAACGTCCTGACTTTC. This codes for CASSPYQGAGANVLTF.

The V and J genes are TRBV7-2 and TRBJ1-1; D unresolved. CDR3 length: 13 residues. The V end lost 6 bases, the J end lost 0 bases, and 8 bases lay between the germline ends. CDR1 SGHTA and CDR2 FQGNSA come from the germline V gene. Here the CDR3 reads CASSYQMNTEAFF. In DNA form, the CDR3 reads TGTGCCAGCAGTTATCAGATGAACACTGAAGCTTTCTTT. Full variable domain (outside the CDR3, taken from reference TRBV7-2 and TRBJ1-1): GAGVSQSPSNKVTEKGKDVELRCDPISGHTALYWYRQSLGQGLEFLIYFQGNSAPDKSGLPSDRFSAERTGGSVSTLTIQRTQQEDSAVYLCASSYQMNTEAFFGQGTRLTVV.

This chain uses TRBV29-1 with TRBJ1-6; tentative D call: TRBD1 (6 bases). CDR1 and CDR2 (germline): SQVTM, ANQGSEA. V was pared by 6 bases and J by 0 bases, with 9 bases between. There are 14 residues in the CDR3. CDR3: CSVQGSSYNSPLHF. In DNA, the CDR3 is TGCAGCGTCCAGGGGTCCTCCTATAATTCACCCCTCCACTTT. The full variable domain, completed using reference TRBV29-1 and TRBJ1-6, is SAVISQKPSRDICQRGTSLTIQCQVDSQVTMMFWYRQQPGQSLTLIATANQGSEATYESGFVIDKFPISRPNLTFSTLTVSNMSPEDSSIYLCSVQGSSYNSPLHFGNGTRLTVT.

The chain carries TRBV9 and TRBJ2-6, with TRBD1 matching over 7 bases. The trim removed 3 bases at V and 0 bases at J, leaving 9 bases unmatched. This CDR3 region has 18 residues. Germline assignment: CDR1 SGDLS and CDR2 YYNGEE. CDR3 region: CASSARGTVPSGANVLTF. The CDR3 DNA sequence: TGTGCCAGCAGCGCGAGGGGGACAGTTCCCTCTGGGGCCAACGTCCTGACTTTC.

The V and J genes are TRBV9 and TRBJ2-7, with 11 bases fitting TRBD2. Germline V gene sequence: CDR1 SGDLS, CDR2 YYNGEE. The CDR3 runs 16 residues. Unmatched junction bases numbered 11, after V lost 4 bases and J lost 5 bases. CDR3 region: CASSLTSGGVWDEQYF. CDR3 sequence (DNA): TGTGCCAGCAGCCTTACTAGCGGGGGTGTCTGGGACGAGCAGTACTTC.